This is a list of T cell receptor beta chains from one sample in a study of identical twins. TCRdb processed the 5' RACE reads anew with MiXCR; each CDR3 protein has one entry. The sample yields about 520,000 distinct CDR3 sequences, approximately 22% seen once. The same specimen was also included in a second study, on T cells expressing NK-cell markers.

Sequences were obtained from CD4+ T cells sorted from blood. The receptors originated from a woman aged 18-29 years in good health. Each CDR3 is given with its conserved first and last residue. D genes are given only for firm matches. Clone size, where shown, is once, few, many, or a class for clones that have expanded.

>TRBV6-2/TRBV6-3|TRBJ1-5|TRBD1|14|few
CASSYSGQDQPQHF
TGTGCCAGCAGTTACTCGGGACAGGATCAGCCCCAGCATTTT
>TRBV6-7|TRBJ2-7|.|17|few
CASRYTSLRGLPYEQYF
TGTGCCAGCAGGTATACATCTTTAAGGGGTCTTCCCTACGAGCAGTACTTC
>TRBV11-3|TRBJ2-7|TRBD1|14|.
CASSLGMTGDEQYF
TGTGCCAGCAGCTTAGGGATGACAGGGGACGAGCAGTACTTC
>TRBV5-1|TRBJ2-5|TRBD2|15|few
CASSLMRRGIETQYF
TGCGCCAGCAGCTTGATGAGGCGGGGGATCGAGACCCAGTACTTC
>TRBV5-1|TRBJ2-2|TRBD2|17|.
CASSRQPSGRDTGELFF
TGCGCCAGCAGCCGGCAACCTAGCGGGAGGGACACCGGGGAGCTGTTTTTT
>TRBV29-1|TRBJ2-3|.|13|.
CSVDDLGRDTQYF
TGCAGCGTTGACGACCTAGGGAGAGATACGCAGTATTTT
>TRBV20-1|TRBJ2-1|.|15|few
CSASPGHYSYNEQFF
TGCAGTGCTAGCCCAGGACATTACTCCTACAATGAGCAGTTCTTC
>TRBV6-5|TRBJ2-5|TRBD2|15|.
CASSSGLAGAGTQYF
TGTGCCAGCAGTTCCGGACTAGCGGGAGCTGGGACCCAGTACTTC
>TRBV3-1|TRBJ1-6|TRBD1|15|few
CASSRGQADNSPLHF
TGTGCCAGCAGCCGGGGACAGGCCGATAATTCACCCCTCCACTTT
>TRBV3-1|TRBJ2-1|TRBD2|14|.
CASSQAGGYNEQFF
TGTGCCAGCAGCCAGGCGGGGGGCTACAATGAGCAGTTCTTC
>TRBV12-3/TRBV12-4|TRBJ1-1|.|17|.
CASSDHLGAGAGTEAFF
TGTGCCAGCAGTGACCATCTGGGGGCCGGGGCAGGCACTGAAGCTTTCTTT
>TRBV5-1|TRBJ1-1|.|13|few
CASSYGGGAEAFF
TGCGCCAGCAGCTATGGCGGAGGGGCTGAAGCTTTCTTT
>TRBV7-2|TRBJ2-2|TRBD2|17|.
CASSLLKLAGLAGELFF
TGTGCCAGCAGCTTACTAAAGCTAGCGGGGCTCGCCGGGGAGCTGTTTTTT
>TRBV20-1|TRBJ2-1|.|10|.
CSALGNKQFF
TGCAGTGCTCTAGGGAACAAGCAGTTCTTC
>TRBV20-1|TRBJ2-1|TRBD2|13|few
CRASSGGYNEQFF
TGCAGGGCCTCTAGCGGGGGTTACAATGAGCAGTTCTTC
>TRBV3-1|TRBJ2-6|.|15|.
CASSQRGAGANVLTF
TGTGCCAGCAGCCAACGAGGGGCTGGGGCCAACGTCCTGACTTTC
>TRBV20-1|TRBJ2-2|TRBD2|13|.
CSAVAGVPGELFF
TGCAGTGCTGTAGCGGGGGTCCCCGGGGAGCTGTTTTTT
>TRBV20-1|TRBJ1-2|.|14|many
CSARDGKPNYGYTF
TGCAGTGCTAGAGATGGCAAACCGAACTATGGCTACACCTTC
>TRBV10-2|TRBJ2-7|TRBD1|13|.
CASTGQASYEQYF
TGCGCCAGCACCGGACAGGCATCCTACGAGCAGTACTTC
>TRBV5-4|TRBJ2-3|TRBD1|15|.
CASKGRGQGTDTQYF
TGTGCCAGCAAGGGCAGGGGGCAAGGCACAGATACGCAGTATTTT
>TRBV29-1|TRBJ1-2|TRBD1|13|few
CSVKNGQDEGYTF
TGCAGCGTAAAAAATGGACAGGACGAAGGCTACACCTTC
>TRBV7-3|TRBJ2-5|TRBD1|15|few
CATSPRGTVGETQYF
TGTGCCACCAGCCCCAGGGGGACAGTGGGGGAGACCCAGTACTTC
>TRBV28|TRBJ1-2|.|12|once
CASSLVTDGYTF
TGTGCCAGCAGTTTGGTAACAGACGGCTACACCTTC
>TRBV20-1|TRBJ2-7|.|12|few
CSASTGPYEQYF
TGCAGTGCTAGCACAGGCCCCTACGAGCAGTACTTC
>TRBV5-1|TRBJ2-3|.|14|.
CASSQAWGPDTQYF
TGCGCCAGCAGCCAAGCCTGGGGTCCAGATACGCAGTATTTT
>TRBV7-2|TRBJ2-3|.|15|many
CASSLSRGGQDTQYF
TGTGCCAGCAGCTTGTCACGTGGGGGGCAAGATACGCAGTATTTT
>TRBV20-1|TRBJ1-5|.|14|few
CSAIGRTSNQPQHF
TGCAGTGCTATAGGACGTACGAGCAATCAGCCCCAGCATTTT
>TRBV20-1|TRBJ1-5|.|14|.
CSARGRASNQPQHF
TGCAGTGCTAGAGGCAGGGCGAGCAATCAGCCCCAGCATTTT
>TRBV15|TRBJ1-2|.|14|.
CATSREGRAYGYTF
TGTGCCACCAGCAGAGAAGGCAGAGCCTATGGCTACACCTTC
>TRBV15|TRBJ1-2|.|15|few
CATSSLPGRTPPYTF
TGTGCCACCAGCAGCCTTCCGGGACGAACACCCCCGTACACCTTC
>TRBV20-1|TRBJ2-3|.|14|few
CSARGRGAGVTQYF
TGCAGTGCTAGGGGGAGGGGGGCTGGTGTTACGCAGTATTTT
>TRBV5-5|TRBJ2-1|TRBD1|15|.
CASSWDRGYFGEQFF
TGTGCCAGCAGCTGGGACAGGGGGTATTTCGGTGAGCAGTTCTTC
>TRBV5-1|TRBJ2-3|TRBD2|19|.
CASSLAASGNPFSTDTQYF
TGCGCCAGCAGCTTGGCCGCTAGCGGGAACCCATTTAGCACAGATACGCAGTATTTT
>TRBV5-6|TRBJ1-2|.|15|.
CASSLRGSRAYGYTF
TGTGCCAGCAGCTTGAGGGGCAGTCGGGCCTATGGCTACACCTTC
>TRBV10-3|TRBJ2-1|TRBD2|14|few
CAISVGLARNAQFF
TGTGCCATCAGTGTCGGACTAGCGAGAAACGCGCAGTTCTTC
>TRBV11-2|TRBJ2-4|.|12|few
CASSLDVNIQYF
TGTGCCAGCAGCTTAGATGTTAACATTCAGTACTTC
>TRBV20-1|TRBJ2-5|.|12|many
CSASGEKETQYF
TGCAGTGCTAGCGGGGAAAAAGAGACCCAGTACTTC